The T cell receptor (beta chain) under discussion was sequenced for a study of blood T cell repertoires in COVID-19. CDR3 length: 14 residues. In germline, CDR1 is MNHEY, CDR2 SMNVEV (reference sequence). V shed 6 bases, J shed 2 bases, and the junction held 6 bases outside the gene matches. The repertoire was sequenced with immunoSEQ multiplex PCR; TCRdb's copy has only in-frame clones and lacks some. Of about 200,000 clones detected, roughly 87% appear once; the ten largest clones hold roughly 2%. This TCR derives from a man aged 40-55 years with active or convalescent COVID-19. The J gene is TRBJ2-7, the V gene TRBV27, with 8 bases identical to TRBD1. Source material: peripheral blood. DNA of the CDR3: TGTGCCAGCAGGGGACAGGTCCCTCCCTACGAGCAGTACTTC. Its protein product is CASRGQVPPYEQYF.